A single sample gave rise to the 30 T cell receptor beta chains below, sequenced in a study of blood T cells in healthy people across ages. Through a sample-barcoded 5' primer and a J-beta primer mix, a second PCR was run for roughly 7 to 12 cycles. Each CDR3 protein is one row after TCRdb ran MiXCR on the 5' RACE reads. The table records roughly 1.5 million distinct CDR3 sequences, under 55% of them present only once. Sequencing input: blood. Source of these receptors: a woman between 18 and 29 years old in good health.

V gene TRBV6-2 or TRBV6-3 combines with J gene TRBJ1-1, with 9 bases identical to TRBD1. This CDR3 has 15 residues. The germline gives CDR1 MNHEY, CDR2 SVGEGT. Unmatched junction bases numbered 5, after V lost 5 bases and J lost 1 base. The CDR3 DNA is TGTGCCAGCAGTCCCTTGACAGGGGGGAACACTGAAGCTTTCTTT. This encodes CASSPLTGGNTEAFF.

The V gene is TRBV3-1, the J gene TRBJ1-3, with a weak D call TRBD1 (5 bases). Germline CDR1 LGHDT, CDR2 YNNKEL (reference sequence). The CDR3 consists of 18 residues. Trimming took off 2 bases at V and 0 bases at J, with 17 bases between the two ends. The CDR3 DNA is TGTGCCAGCAGCCAACCGTACCCTCGGCAGGGCTCTGGAAACACCATATATTTT. Its translation is CASSQPYPRQGSGNTIYF.

This chain uses TRBV7-9 with TRBJ1-6; 7 bases align to TRBD1. The CDR3 is 15 amino acids. Germline V CDR1 and CDR2: SEHNR, FQNEAQ (reference sequence). Trimming at V came to 3 bases and at J to 9 bases, leaving 8 bases not matched to a gene. The CDR3: CASSFTGAIGSPLHF. The CDR3 nucleotides read TGTGCCAGCAGCTTCACAGGGGCTATTGGTTCACCCCTCCACTTT.

The chain carries TRBV25-1 and TRBJ2-5; possibly TRBD2 for D (6 bases). There are 14 residues in the CDR3. V was shortened by 4 bases and J by 1 base, with 10 bases between the two germline ends. CDR1 is MGHDK and CDR2 is SYGVNS in the germline V gene. The CDR3 here is CASSVSRGQETQYF. CDR3 sequence (DNA): TGTGCCAGCAGTGTGTCGCGGGGCCAAGAGACCCAGTACTTC. The whole variable domain, remainder taken from reference TRBV25-1 and TRBJ2-5, is EADIYQTPRYLVIGTGKKITLECSQTMGHDKMYWYQQDPGMELHLIHYSYGVNSTEKGDLSSESTVSRIRTEHFPLTLESARPSHTSQYLCASSVSRGQETQYFGPGTRLLVL.

The chain uses TRBV12-3 or TRBV12-4 and TRBJ2-2; 8 positions match TRBD1. The length of the CDR3 is 14 residues. V shed 7 bases, J shed 4 bases, and the junction held 5 bases outside the gene matches. The CDR3 nucleotides read TGTGCCAGCAACCGACAGGGGATCACCGGGGAGCTGTTTTTT. It is translated as CASNRQGITGELFF.

The chain joins TRBV7-9 to TRBJ1-4; TRBD1 aligns across 8 bases. The CDR3 contains 13 residues. Germline loops: CDR1 SEHNR, CDR2 FQNEAQ (reference sequence). J lost 8 bases, V lost 3 bases, and 2 bases had no gene match. Written as DNA, the CDR3 is TGTGCCAGCAGCTTTGGACAGGGAGAAAAACTGTTTTTT. This translates into CASSFGQGEKLFF.

This clonotype has more than one count but fewer than ten. For the CDR3, the DNA is TGTGCCAGCAGCTTAGTGGCGTTAGCCAAAAACATTCAGTACTTC. Translated, it gives CASSLVALAKNIQYF. The chain carries TRBV7-2 and TRBJ2-4; D gene unclear. V was clipped by 1 base and J by 0 bases, with 7 bases between them. From germline, CDR1 is SGHTA and CDR2 FQGNSA. This CDR3 contains 15 residues. The entire variable domain, with the rest obtained from reference TRBV7-2 and TRBJ2-4, is as follows: GAGVSQSPSNKVTEKGKDVELRCDPISGHTALYWYRQSLGQGLEFLIYFQGNSAPDKSGLPSDRFSAERTGGSVSTLTIQRTQQEDSAVYLCASSLVALAKNIQYFGAGTRLSVL.

This clonotype was detected a few times. The rearrangement uses TRBV12-3 or TRBV12-4 and TRBJ2-1; TRBD2 is a possible D gene (6 bases). Trimming removed 7 bases at V and 4 bases at J, with 17 bases between. CDR3 length: 15 amino acids. The chain's CDR3 is CASTLRSSGYNEQFF. CDR3 DNA: TGTGCCAGCACCCTAAGGAGTAGCGGATACAATGAGCAGTTCTTC.

This clonotype was seen only once. V is TRBV28 and J is TRBJ2-3, with a tentative D call TRBD1 (6 bases). CDR3 size: 16 residues. In germline, CDR1 is MDHEN, CDR2 SYDVKM. The ends were cut back, 4 bases at V and 4 bases at J, with 18 bases in the middle. CDR3 protein: CASSSPLRGVADTQYF. DNA of the CDR3: TGTGCCAGCAGTTCACCCCTCAGGGGCGTTGCAGATACGCAGTATTTT.

The chain uses TRBV9 and TRBJ2-1; no definite D call. Germline CDR1 is SGDLS and CDR2 is YYNGEE. The CDR3 totals 16 residues. V lost 0 bases and J lost 1, with 11 bases in between. The chain's CDR3 is CASSVEPTKSYNEQFF. DNA for the CDR3: TGTGCCAGCAGCGTAGAGCCCACTAAATCCTACAATGAGCAGTTCTTC.

CDR3 amino acids: CSARDLTSGGHRALEQYF. The CDR3 DNA reads TGCAGTGCTAGAGATTTAACTAGCGGGGGCCATCGGGCCCTCGAGCAGTACTTC. The rearrangement joins TRBV20-1 to TRBJ2-7, with 11 nucleotides matching TRBD2. Germline values: CDR1 DFQATT, CDR2 SNEGSKA (reference sequence). Germline trimming cut 0 bases from V and 6 bases from J; bases unmatched to any gene: 16. This CDR3 comprises 18 residues.

This clonotype has only a few counts. The CDR3 sequence: CSDYIRGGYTF. CDR3 in DNA: TGCAGCGACTACATCCGCGGGGGCTACACCTTC. The chain recombines TRBV29-1 with TRBJ1-2; D is uncertain. The CDR3 consists of 11 residues. V was cut by 7 bases and J by 8 bases, with 14 bases left in between. CDR1 SQVTM and CDR2 ANQGSEA come from the germline V gene.

The chain recombines TRBV4-3 with TRBJ2-1; a weak D match, TRBD2 (5 bases). The CDR3 has 13 residues. Germline V CDR1 and CDR2: LGHNA, YSLEER. Trimming removed 1 base from V and 10 bases from J, with 11 bases in between. CDR3 loop: CASSQVVRGEQFF. In nucleotides, the CDR3 is TGCGCCAGCAGCCAAGTGGTCCGGGGAGAGCAGTTCTTC.

V is TRBV29-1 and J is TRBJ2-1; D might be TRBD1 (6 bases). The CDR3 has 11 amino acids. Germline CDR1 is SQVTM and CDR2 is ANQGSEA. Trimming took 8 bases from V and 7 from J, leaving 12 bases between them. The CDR3 DNA sequence: TGCAGCCCCCTCAGGGGAAATGAGCAGTTCTTC. Amino acid sequence: CSPLRGNEQFF.

The chain joins TRBV2 to TRBJ2-1; weak D call: TRBD2 (5 bases). The germline gives CDR1 SNHLY, CDR2 FYNNEI. Trimming took off 3 bases at V and 6 bases at J, with 15 bases between the two ends. The CDR3 loop spans 15 amino acids. The CDR3 nucleotides are TGTGCCAGCAGTGAGGAGATCACTAGGGCCAATGAGCAGTTCTTC. This translates into CASSEEITRANEQFF. The whole variable domain, filled in from reference TRBV2 and TRBJ2-1, reads EPEVTQTPSHQVTQMGQEVILRCVPISNHLYFYWYRQILGQKVEFLVSFYNNEISEKSEIFDDQFSVERPDGSNFTLKIRSTKLEDSAMYFCASSEEITRANEQFFGPGTRLTVL.

Details on this clonotype: An end of the junction does not agree with germline; a read error may underlie this. V is TRBV4-3 and J is TRBJ1-1; D is possibly TRBD1 (6 bases). The CDR3 has 13 residues. Germline lookup yields CDR1 LGHNA and CDR2 YSLEER. The CDR3 is CASSRDRNTETFF. In DNA form, the CDR3 reads TGCGCCAGCAGCCGAGACAGGAACACTGAAACTTTCTTT.

This sequence joins TRBV2 and TRBJ2-4, with 9 positions matching TRBD1. The end of the DNA is better explained by TRBJ2-7, so the J call may be wrong. Germline-derived CDR1 and CDR2 are SNHLY and FYNNEI. This CDR3 contains 14 residues. This chain's CDR3 is CASIRQGGSYEQYF. The CDR3 nucleotides are TGTGCCAGCATAAGACAGGGGGGATCCTACGAGCAGTACTTC.

This chain links TRBV24-1 with TRBJ2-5; 10 positions match TRBD2. The V and J ends lost 4 bases and 5 bases, in that order; junction bases with no gene match: 12. CDR3 length: 17 residues. Germline CDR1 reads KGHDR; CDR2 reads SFDVKD. DNA of the CDR3: TGTGCCACCAGTGACCCGCGTTTAGCGGGAGGAGTGGAGACCCAGTACTTC. Amino acids: CATSDPRLAGGVETQYF.

This clonotype has more than one count but fewer than ten. This chain joins TRBV7-9 and TRBJ2-7; 7 nucleotides align to TRBD2. In germline, CDR1 is SEHNR, CDR2 FQNEAQ (reference sequence). There are 15 residues in the CDR3. V dropped 1 base and J dropped 4; count of bases not matched to a gene: 7. The CDR3 reads CASSLGSGAPYEQYF. In DNA form, the CDR3 reads TGTGCCAGCAGCTTAGGCAGCGGGGCCCCTTACGAGCAGTACTTC. Variable domain in full (rest from reference TRBV7-9 and TRBJ2-7): DTGVSQNPRHKITKRGQNVTFRCDPISEHNRLYWYRQTLGQGPEFLTYFQNEAQLEKSRLLSDRFSAERPKGSFSTLEIQRTEQGDSAMYLCASSLGSGAPYEQYFGPGTRLTVT.

The V gene is TRBV2, the J gene TRBJ1-6; D is unclear. V was clipped by 3 bases and J by 5 bases, with 5 bases between them. The CDR3 length is 13 residues. From germline, CDR1 is SNHLY and CDR2 FYNNEI. In DNA form, the CDR3 reads TGTGCCAGCAGTGACGCGAATAATTCACCCCTCCACTTT. The encoded protein is CASSDANNSPLHF.

This clonotype was detected only a few times. The V call is TRBV10-3, the J call TRBJ2-7; D unclear. This CDR3 spans 11 amino acids. V dropped 3 bases and J dropped 4 bases, with 4 bases sitting between them. The germline V gene encodes CDR1 ENHRY and CDR2 SYGVKD. The CDR3 coding sequence is TGTGCCATCAGTGAACAGTACGAGCAGTACTTC. Residues: CAISEQYEQYF.

V usage is TRBV7-9 and J usage is TRBJ1-1, with a weak D call TRBD1 (5 bases). The germline V and J ends were trimmed by 5 bases and 1 base, with 17 bases remaining between them. The length of the CDR3 is 16 residues. CDR1 is SEHNR, CDR2 FQNEAQ, per germline (reference sequence). The CDR3 DNA sequence: TGTGCCAGCAGCCCTAGGAAGGGAGGGGCGAACACTGAAGCTTTCTTT. Protein: CASSPRKGGANTEAFF.

V is TRBV5-1 and J is TRBJ1-1; the D gene is possibly TRBD1 (6 bases). This CDR3 has 15 amino acids. Germline V gene data show CDR1 as SGHRS and CDR2 as YFSETQ. Between the trimmed V and J ends, which lost 0 bases and 6 bases, there was a span of 15 bases. For the CDR3, the DNA is TGCGCCAGCAGCTTGGAGGGGGGGCGAGTGGCTGAAGCTTTCTTT. Protein product: CASSLEGGRVAEAFF.

The chain recombines TRBV7-3 with TRBJ2-6; D is possibly TRBD1 (5 bases). Trimming cost V 3 bases and J 0 bases, with 12 bases left between them. Germline V CDR1 and CDR2: SGHTA, FQGTGA. This CDR3 has 17 residues. CDR3 protein: CASSLQGRISGANVLTF. The CDR3 nucleotides read TGTGCCAGCAGCTTGCAGGGTAGGATCTCTGGGGCCAACGTCCTGACTTTC.

The chain links TRBV5-1 to TRBJ2-6, with TRBD2 as a possible D gene (7 bases). Germline V CDR1 and CDR2: SGHRS, YFSETQ. V was clipped by 4 bases and J by 4 bases, with 15 bases between them. The CDR3 consists of 16 residues. CDR3: CASSTGGPAGANVLTF. The CDR3 nucleotides read TGCGCCAGCAGCACCGGGGGGCCTGCCGGGGCCAACGTCCTGACTTTC. Full variable domain (rest looked up from reference TRBV5-1 and TRBJ2-6): KAGVTQTPRYLIKTRGQQVTLSCSPISGHRSVSWYQQTPGQGLQFLFEYFSETQRNKGNFPGRFSGRQFSNSRSEMNVSTLELGDSALYLCASSTGGPAGANVLTFGAGSRLTVL.

As for this clonotype: A much larger clone lies a single base off, so this may be a read error. The V and J genes are TRBV10-3 and TRBJ2-1; D not certain. Trimming took 2 bases from V and 6 from J, leaving 11 bases between them. This CDR3 region has 14 residues. The V gene's germline CDR1 is ENHRY and CDR2 SYGVKD. The CDR3 loop is CAISEPAQSNEQFF. The DNA for the CDR3 is TGTGCCATCAGTGAGCCGGCACAGAGCAATGAGCAGTTCTTC.

This clonotype was seen a few times. The chain couples TRBV24-1 to TRBJ1-2; D is ambiguous. The V and J ends lost 6 bases and 3 bases respectively, with 7 bases between them. Germline V gene sequence: CDR1 KGHDR, CDR2 SFDVKD. The CDR3 length is 12 residues. CDR3 amino acids: CATSRTDYGYTF. The DNA of the CDR3 is TGTGCCACCAGTAGGACGGACTATGGCTACACCTTC.

This chain links TRBV19 with TRBJ2-7; D ambiguous. CDR3 size: 14 residues. Germline CDR1 is LNHDA and CDR2 is SQIVND (reference sequence). The V end was cut by 1 base, the J end by 7 bases, with 14 bases between. CDR3 coding DNA: TGTGCCAGTAGTATAGGGGCAGTCTACAATGAGCAGTACTTC. Translation gives CASSIGAVYNEQYF.

The chain employs TRBV6-1 and TRBJ1-5, with D unresolved. V gave up 0 bases and J gave up 9 bases, with 9 bases separating them. Germline CDR1 reads MNHNS; CDR2 reads SASEGT. The CDR3 has 13 amino acids. CDR3 residues: CASSEAGRTPQHF. The CDR3 nucleotides read TGTGCCAGCAGTGAAGCAGGCCGCACGCCCCAGCATTTT.

The chain uses TRBV25-1 and TRBJ2-1; TRBD2 might be the D (5 bases). The CDR3 runs to 15 residues. CDR1 MGHDK and CDR2 SYGVNS come from the germline V gene. V lost 9 bases to trimming and J lost 4 bases, with 19 bases between them. The CDR3 loop is CASEGGILIYNEQFF. As DNA, the CDR3 is TGTGCCAGTGAGGGTGGGATCCTCATTTACAATGAGCAGTTCTTC.